The text below deals with one T cell receptor beta chain. As yet, its antigen is unknown. The entry originates in a study of a mutant IDH1 vaccine in newly diagnosed glioma. The CDR3 contains 14 residues. Germline lookup yields CDR1 SGHKS and CDR2 YYEKEE (reference sequence). J was trimmed by 4 bases and V by 5 bases; bases with no gene match: 8. The protocol was immunoSEQ multiplex PCR, while the TCRdb copy is restricted to in-frame clones and leaves out a portion. The sample records some 59,000 clones, 89% being singletons. Time point noted: week 11, during vaccination. Each dose of the vaccine consisted of 300 ug of mutant IDH1 20-mer peptide, with topical imiquimod.

The receptor comes from a man aged 35 to 55 with glioma. V and J are TRBV5-5 and TRBJ1-2, with 7 bases aligning to TRBD1. This specimen consisted of PBMCs, obtained from a glioma patient whose treatment included an IDH1 peptide vaccine. CDR3 nucleotide sequence: TGTGCCAGCAGATTCCCAGGGGGTGGCTATGGCTACACCTTC. This gives the protein CASRFPGGGYGYTF. The variable domain in full, completed from reference TRBV5-5 and TRBJ1-2, reads DAGVTQSPTHLIKTRGQQVTLRCSPISGHKSVSWYQQVLGQGPQFIFQYYEKEERGRGNFPDRFSARQFPNYSSELNVNALLLGDSALYLCASRFPGGGYGYTFGSGTRLTVV.